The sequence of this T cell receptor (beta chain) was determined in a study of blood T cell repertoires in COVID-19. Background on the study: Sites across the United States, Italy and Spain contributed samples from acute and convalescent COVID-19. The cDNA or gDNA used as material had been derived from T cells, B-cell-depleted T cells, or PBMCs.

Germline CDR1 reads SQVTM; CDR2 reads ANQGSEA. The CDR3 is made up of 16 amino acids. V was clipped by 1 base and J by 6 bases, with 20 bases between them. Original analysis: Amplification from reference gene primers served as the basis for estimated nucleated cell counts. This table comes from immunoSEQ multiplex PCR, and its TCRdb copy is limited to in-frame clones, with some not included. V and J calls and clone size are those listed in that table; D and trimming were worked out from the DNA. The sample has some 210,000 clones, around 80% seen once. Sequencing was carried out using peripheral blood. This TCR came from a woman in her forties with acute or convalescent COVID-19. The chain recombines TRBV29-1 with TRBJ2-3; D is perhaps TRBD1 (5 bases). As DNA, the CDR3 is TGCAGCGTTGAAGGCCAGACAGACATGAATCGGGATACGCAGTATTTT. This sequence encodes CSVEGQTDMNRDTQYF.